The TCR beta chain under discussion was sequenced for a study of quantifying T cell responses using KT2 cells. Study summary: Reverse transcription used primers in the TCR alpha and beta constant regions.

Different KT2-to-PBMC ratios were created with a constant PBMC count. An oligo carrying a UMI was ligated to the cDNA 3' end. The first PCR ran approximately 4 cycles with an equimolar RC1.1 and RC1.2 beta primer mix. One entry per CDR3 protein, called by TCRdb with MiXCR from the UMI-ligation and nested PCR reads. The repertoire has tens of thousands of distinct CDR3 sequences, about 7.3% of them found once; the top ten carry roughly 14%. Points on this clonotype: Possible read error: a much larger clone is one base away.

This clonotype was sampled from a human donor. Sequencing was carried out using PBMCs spiked with cells of the T cell clone KT2.

CDR3: CASSPGQGNQPQNF. In nucleotides, the CDR3 is TGTGCCAGCAGTCCTGGACAGGGCAATCAGCCCCAGAATTTT. V is TRBV6-2 or TRBV6-3 and J is TRBJ1-5, with 8 positions matching TRBD1. The germline V gene has CDR1 MNHEY and CDR2 SVGEGT. This CDR3 contains 14 residues.